A selection of T cell receptor beta chains follows, all from one sample in a study of T cell repertoires in cytomegalovirus infection. MiXCR was run by TCRdb on the reads, yielding one entry per CDR3 protein. The table records about 570,000 distinct CDR3 sequences, almost 40% of them present only once. These receptors have no identified antigens. Specimen: cultured PBMCs, collected from culture after CMV antigen stimulation. The receptors originated from a human donor in good health (CMV status not recorded). Some clones in this sample may be carry-over from other donors' samples. The CDR3 runs from the conserved cysteine through the conserved F or W. The D gene is left open where the match is weak. Only some rows state a clone size, as once, few, many or a class for expanded clones.

D gene: NA
J gene: TRBJ2-6
CDR3 length: 15
V gene: TRBV5-6
clone size: NA
CDR3 protein: CASSPLGTGANVLTF
CDR3 DNA: TGTGCCAGCAGCCCTTTGGGGACCGGGGCCAACGTCCTGACTTTC

D gene: NA
J gene: TRBJ2-3
CDR3 length: 14
V gene: TRBV12-5
clone size: few
CDR3 protein: CASGLGRGTDTQYF
CDR3 DNA: TGTGCTAGTGGTTTGGGGAGGGGAACAGATACGCAGTATTTT

D gene: NA
J gene: TRBJ2-4
CDR3 length: 15
V gene: TRBV7-2
clone size: few
CDR3 protein: CASSQGQAYKNIQYF
CDR3 DNA: TGTGCCAGCAGCCAAGGTCAGGCGTACAAAAACATTCAGTACTTC

D gene: NA
J gene: TRBJ1-1
CDR3 length: 12
V gene: TRBV6-1
clone size: NA
CDR3 protein: CASSEPYTEAFF
CDR3 DNA: TGTGCCAGCAGTGAACCCTACACTGAAGCTTTCTTT

D gene: TRBD1
J gene: TRBJ1-1
CDR3 length: 15
V gene: TRBV7-2
clone size: few
CDR3 protein: CASSLRTGIDTEAFF
CDR3 DNA: TGTGCCAGCAGCCTTAGGACAGGGATAGACACTGAAGCTTTCTTT

D gene: NA
J gene: TRBJ1-2
CDR3 length: 11
V gene: TRBV7-9
clone size: NA
CDR3 protein: CANGPGDGYTF
CDR3 DNA: TGTGCCAATGGACCAGGGGATGGCTACACCTTC

D gene: NA
J gene: TRBJ2-3
CDR3 length: 14
V gene: TRBV12-3/TRBV12-4
clone size: NA
CDR3 protein: CASTFLAGPDTQYF
CDR3 DNA: TGTGCCAGCACCTTTCTGGCAGGGCCAGATACGCAGTATTTT

D gene: NA
J gene: TRBJ2-3
CDR3 length: 16
V gene: TRBV7-6
clone size: few
CDR3 protein: CASSLGPPPTGGTQYF
CDR3 DNA: TGTGCCAGCAGCTTAGGTCCCCCCCCCACAGGTGGTACGCAGTATTTT

D gene: NA
J gene: TRBJ1-5
CDR3 length: 16
V gene: TRBV27
clone size: few
CDR3 protein: CASSPGWDLLNQPQHF
CDR3 DNA: TGTGCCAGCAGTCCTGGATGGGACCTCTTGAATCAGCCCCAGCATTTT

D gene: NA
J gene: TRBJ1-2
CDR3 length: 15
V gene: TRBV12-3/TRBV12-4
clone size: NA
CDR3 protein: CASSLGQIYNYGYTF
CDR3 DNA: TGTGCCAGCAGTTTGGGCCAGATTTATAACTATGGCTACACCTTC

D gene: TRBD1
J gene: TRBJ2-1
CDR3 length: 17
V gene: TRBV5-4
clone size: few
CDR3 protein: CASSSSGTGGVYNEQFF
CDR3 DNA: TGTGCCAGCAGCTCCTCCGGGACAGGGGGCGTCTACAATGAGCAGTTCTTC

D gene: TRBD2
J gene: TRBJ2-5
CDR3 length: 14
V gene: TRBV24-1
clone size: once
CDR3 protein: CATSDRSGGETQYF
CDR3 DNA: TGTGCCACCAGTGATCGCAGCGGGGGAGAGACCCAGTACTTC

D gene: TRBD2
J gene: TRBJ2-7
CDR3 length: 17
V gene: TRBV20-1
clone size: NA
CDR3 protein: CSARRGGGRGSLGEQYF
CDR3 DNA: TGCAGTGCTAGGCGGGGGGGAGGCCGTGGTAGTTTGGGTGAGCAGTACTTC

D gene: NA
J gene: TRBJ2-3
CDR3 length: 11
V gene: TRBV7-9
clone size: NA
CDR3 protein: CASIQTDTQYF
CDR3 DNA: TGTGCCAGCATCCAAACAGATACGCAGTATTTT

D gene: NA
J gene: TRBJ2-1
CDR3 length: 15
V gene: TRBV4-3
clone size: NA
CDR3 protein: CASSQKAESYNEQFF
CDR3 DNA: TGCGCCAGCAGCCAAAAGGCGGAATCCTACAATGAGCAGTTCTTC

D gene: NA
J gene: TRBJ2-1
CDR3 length: 11
V gene: TRBV19
clone size: few
CDR3 protein: CASNGGNEQFF
CDR3 DNA: TGTGCCAGTAATGGAGGCAATGAGCAGTTCTTC

D gene: TRBD1
J gene: TRBJ1-3
CDR3 length: 17
V gene: TRBV11-2
clone size: many
CDR3 protein: CASSLGGDRGLGNTIYF
CDR3 DNA: TGTGCCAGCAGCTTAGGCGGGGACAGGGGGCTTGGAAACACCATATATTTT

D gene: TRBD1
J gene: TRBJ2-1
CDR3 length: 16
V gene: TRBV11-2
clone size: NA
CDR3 protein: CASSPLGTGTYNEQFF
CDR3 DNA: TGTGCCAGCAGCCCACTGGGGACAGGGACCTACAATGAGCAGTTCTTC

D gene: TRBD2
J gene: TRBJ2-7
CDR3 length: 15
V gene: TRBV11-2
clone size: few
CDR3 protein: CASSQPVAGSYEQYF
CDR3 DNA: TGTGCCAGCAGCCAGCCCGTAGCGGGGTCCTACGAGCAGTACTTC

D gene: NA
J gene: TRBJ2-5
CDR3 length: 13
V gene: TRBV7-2
clone size: NA
CDR3 protein: CASSLDGVETQYF
CDR3 DNA: TGTGCCAGCAGCTTAGATGGAGTAGAGACCCAGTACTTC

D gene: TRBD1
J gene: TRBJ2-7
CDR3 length: 14
V gene: TRBV7-8
clone size: few
CDR3 protein: CASSWGQGFNEQYF
CDR3 DNA: TGTGCCAGCAGTTGGGGACAGGGATTCAACGAGCAGTACTTC

D gene: NA
J gene: TRBJ2-6
CDR3 length: 13
V gene: TRBV10-3
clone size: NA
CDR3 protein: CAIAEAGANVLTF
CDR3 DNA: TGTGCCATCGCAGAGGCTGGGGCCAACGTCCTGACTTTC

D gene: TRBD1
J gene: TRBJ1-3
CDR3 length: 14
V gene: TRBV10-3
clone size: NA
CDR3 protein: CAIRETGAGNTIYF
CDR3 DNA: TGTGCCATCAGGGAAACAGGGGCAGGAAACACCATATATTTT

D gene: TRBD1
J gene: TRBJ2-1
CDR3 length: 13
V gene: TRBV19
clone size: NA
CDR3 protein: CASSIYRGNEQFF
CDR3 DNA: TGTGCCAGTAGTATTTACAGGGGTAATGAGCAGTTCTTC

D gene: TRBD2
J gene: TRBJ2-5
CDR3 length: 17
V gene: TRBV27
clone size: few
CDR3 protein: CASTARLAGEIRETQYF
CDR3 DNA: TGTGCCAGCACCGCAAGACTAGCGGGAGAGATCCGAGAGACCCAGTACTTC

D gene: NA
J gene: TRBJ1-2
CDR3 length: 14
V gene: TRBV29-1
clone size: few
CDR3 protein: CSAEPAASPYGYTF
CDR3 DNA: TGCAGCGCCGAACCGGCAGCCAGCCCCTATGGCTACACCTTC

D gene: TRBD2
J gene: TRBJ2-3
CDR3 length: 14
V gene: TRBV2
clone size: NA
CDR3 protein: CASGSGGRTDTQYF
CDR3 DNA: TGTGCCAGCGGTAGCGGGGGGCGCACAGATACGCAGTATTTT

D gene: NA
J gene: TRBJ1-4
CDR3 length: 13
V gene: TRBV7-6
clone size: NA
CDR3 protein: CASSPRGSEKLFF
CDR3 DNA: TGTGCCAGCAGCCCCCGGGGGAGCGAAAAACTGTTTTTT

D gene: NA
J gene: TRBJ1-5
CDR3 length: 14
V gene: TRBV19
clone size: NA
CDR3 protein: CASNPGPSNQPQHF
CDR3 DNA: TGTGCCAGTAACCCCGGACCTAGCAATCAGCCCCAGCATTTT

D gene: NA
J gene: TRBJ2-3
CDR3 length: 15
V gene: TRBV19
clone size: NA
CDR3 protein: CASSISAGRSDTQYF
CDR3 DNA: TGTGCCAGTAGTATTTCGGCGGGGAGATCAGATACGCAGTATTTT

D gene: TRBD1
J gene: TRBJ2-5
CDR3 length: 16
V gene: TRBV4-2
clone size: NA
CDR3 protein: CASSRTSGQEKETQYF
CDR3 DNA: TGTGCCAGCAGCCGGACGTCGGGACAGGAGAAAGAGACCCAGTACTTC

D gene: NA
J gene: TRBJ2-7
CDR3 length: 14
V gene: TRBV7-9
clone size: few
CDR3 protein: CASSFYKGPNEQYF
CDR3 DNA: TGTGCCAGCAGCTTTTACAAGGGGCCAAACGAGCAGTACTTC

D gene: NA
J gene: TRBJ2-2
CDR3 length: 17
V gene: TRBV7-2
clone size: few
CDR3 protein: CASSLSTPALDTGELFF
CDR3 DNA: TGTGCCAGCAGCTTATCCACCCCTGCGCTAGACACCGGGGAGCTGTTTTTT

D gene: NA
J gene: TRBJ2-2
CDR3 length: 14
V gene: TRBV7-9
clone size: NA
CDR3 protein: CASSLRTATGELFF
CDR3 DNA: TGTGCCAGCAGCTTGAGGACAGCCACCGGGGAGCTGTTTTTT

D gene: NA
J gene: TRBJ2-1
CDR3 length: 15
V gene: TRBV9
clone size: once
CDR3 protein: CASSVLEGSYNEQFF
CDR3 DNA: TGTGCCAGCAGCGTACTTGAGGGCTCCTACAATGAGCAGTTCTTC

D gene: NA
J gene: TRBJ1-6
CDR3 length: 15
V gene: TRBV19
clone size: few
CDR3 protein: CASNPAGINNSPLHF
CDR3 DNA: TGTGCCAGCAACCCTGCCGGGATCAATAATTCACCCCTCCACTTT

D gene: TRBD1
J gene: TRBJ2-1
CDR3 length: 13
V gene: TRBV6-1
clone size: NA
CDR3 protein: CASTGTGYNEQFF
CDR3 DNA: TGTGCCAGTACCGGGACAGGATACAATGAGCAGTTCTTC

D gene: NA
J gene: TRBJ2-7
CDR3 length: 14
V gene: TRBV7-6
clone size: few
CDR3 protein: CASSLGPKNYEQYF
CDR3 DNA: TGTGCCAGCAGCTTAGGGCCAAAAAACTACGAGCAGTACTTC

D gene: NA
J gene: TRBJ1-6
CDR3 length: 14
V gene: TRBV2
clone size: few
CDR3 protein: CASGGWGNNSPLHF
CDR3 DNA: TGTGCCAGCGGCGGTTGGGGGAATAATTCACCCCTCCACTTT

D gene: NA
J gene: TRBJ1-2
CDR3 length: 16
V gene: TRBV10-3
clone size: few
CDR3 protein: CAISVKGGSSNYGYTF
CDR3 DNA: TGTGCCATCTCGGTGAAAGGGGGGTCCTCAAACTATGGCTACACCTTC

D gene: NA
J gene: TRBJ1-4
CDR3 length: 15
V gene: TRBV5-1
clone size: NA
CDR3 protein: CASSLAAPVREKLFF
CDR3 DNA: TGCGCCAGCAGCTTGGCGGCACCAGTACGTGAAAAACTGTTTTTT

D gene: TRBD1
J gene: TRBJ2-6
CDR3 length: 19
V gene: TRBV11-3
clone size: NA
CDR3 protein: CASSIRQGLTFPGANVLTF
CDR3 DNA: TGTGCCAGCAGCATACGACAGGGTTTAACTTTCCCTGGGGCCAACGTCCTGACTTTC

D gene: TRBD1
J gene: TRBJ2-1
CDR3 length: 13
V gene: TRBV2
clone size: NA
CDR3 protein: CASDRETYNEQFF
CDR3 DNA: TGTGCCAGCGACAGGGAGACCTACAATGAGCAGTTCTTC

D gene: TRBD2
J gene: TRBJ2-7
CDR3 length: 14
V gene: TRBV6-5
clone size: NA
CDR3 protein: CASSRDGRTYEQYF
CDR3 DNA: TGTGCCAGCAGCAGGGACGGGAGGACTTACGAGCAGTACTTC

D gene: TRBD2
J gene: TRBJ2-3
CDR3 length: 15
V gene: TRBV7-2
clone size: few
CDR3 protein: CASRALAAFTDTQYF
CDR3 DNA: TGTGCCAGCAGGGCACTAGCGGCCTTCACAGATACGCAGTATTTT

D gene: NA
J gene: TRBJ2-3
CDR3 length: 14
V gene: TRBV3-1
clone size: NA
CDR3 protein: CASSRRDTPDTQYF
CDR3 DNA: TGTGCCAGCAGCCGAAGGGATACTCCAGATACGCAGTATTTT

D gene: NA
J gene: TRBJ1-5
CDR3 length: 13
V gene: TRBV28
clone size: NA
CDR3 protein: CASTPRVVQPQHF
CDR3 DNA: TGTGCCAGCACACCCAGGGTTGTCCAGCCCCAGCATTTT

D gene: NA
J gene: TRBJ2-3
CDR3 length: 14
V gene: TRBV12-3/TRBV12-4
clone size: few
CDR3 protein: CASTPEASTDTQYF
CDR3 DNA: TGTGCCAGCACCCCGGAGGCCTCCACAGATACGCAGTATTTT

D gene: NA
J gene: TRBJ1-2
CDR3 length: 14
V gene: TRBV28
clone size: NA
CDR3 protein: CASSPGPTNYGYTF
CDR3 DNA: TGTGCCAGCAGTCCGGGGCCCACAAACTATGGCTACACCTTC

D gene: NA
J gene: TRBJ2-3
CDR3 length: 14
V gene: TRBV12-3/TRBV12-4
clone size: NA
CDR3 protein: CASSLRDDTDTQYF
CDR3 DNA: TGTGCCAGCAGTCTCCGGGACGACACAGATACGCAGTATTTT

D gene: NA
J gene: TRBJ2-2
CDR3 length: 12
V gene: TRBV7-6
clone size: few
CDR3 protein: CASPEPPGELFF
CDR3 DNA: TGTGCCAGCCCCGAACCCCCCGGGGAGCTGTTTTTT